The clone carrying this T cell receptor (beta chain) was counted a few times. The antigen is undetermined. TCRdb re-called the RT-PCR reads with MiXCR, one entry per CDR3 protein. The table records under 550,000 distinct CDR3 sequences, 7.6% of them present only once. The record originates from a study of response to subunit inactivated influenza vaccine. Overall study findings and caveats: Authors suggested each seasonal flu vaccination may recruit only limited numbers of new T cells.

CDR1 SQVTM and CDR2 ANQGSEA come from the germline V gene. The CDR3 covers 14 residues. V was cut by 7 bases and J by 1 base, with 14 bases left in between. V is TRBV29-1 and J is TRBJ1-5; D possibly corresponds to TRBD1 (5 bases). The sample in question was PBMCs from blood, obtained less than 30 months after vaccination. This receptor was taken from a man between 50 and 75 years old who received an inactivated influenza vaccine. CDR3 bases: TGCAGCGCCGGTGGGGGGGGAAGCAATCAGCCCCAGCATTTT. Translation gives CSAGGGGSNQPQHF.